The clone carrying this T cell receptor (beta chain) came up many times. Antigen: not known. The CDR3 is made up of 13 amino acids. The V end was cut by 8 bases, the J end by 3 bases, with 11 bases between. The data belong to a study of T cells in Graves' hyperthyroidism and ophthalmopathy. Authors of the study amplified TCR beta CDR3 regions from RNA transcripts. The TCR CDR3 was amplified in a first-round RT-PCR using the HTBI primer set. TCRdb called the multiplex PCR reads again in MiXCR, with one record for every CDR3 protein. The data show fewer than 300,000 distinct CDR3 sequences, over 12% seen once. Study-wide points: Most clonotypes expanded in thyroid above 0.001 were likewise present in blood.

Before ophthalmopathy appeared, progressors gave blood at initial hyperthyroidism diagnosis. The origin of this receptor is a woman aged 45-60 years with Graves' hyperthyroidism that later progressed to Graves' ophthalmopathy. Sequencing was performed on blood. This chain links TRBV12-3 or TRBV12-4 with TRBJ1-5; D is unresolved. CDR3 DNA: TGTGCCAGCGCCCTCAGTCTCAATCAGCCCCAGCATTTT. This sequence encodes CASALSLNQPQHF.